This TCR beta chain was captured in a study of tumor-infiltrating lymphocytes in primary liver carcinoma. The wider study: Each of the growths was stage T1-T3 N0M0, extending roughly 4.2 to 10 cm across.

Study findings and constraints: Relative to tumor region pairs, the tumor-adjacent and tumor-blood pairs showed overlap that was lower.

Judged by abundance, this clonotype is medium-sized. The antigen is unknown. Looked up from germline, CDR1 is MNHNS and CDR2 is SASEGT. V gave up 5 bases and J gave up 7 bases; unmatched junction bases: 8. The CDR3 runs 13 residues. A primer in the constant region served to generate TCR beta cDNA from roughly 450 ng of total RNA. ARM-PCR was slightly modified, and three nested multiplex PCR rounds with it gave rise to the TCR beta libraries. A C-beta reverse primer and TRBV1-TRBV30 forward primers served in each of the first two PCR rounds, at around 10 cycles apiece. MiXCR, applied by TCRdb to the multiplex PCR reads, yields one record per CDR3 protein. The sample holds around 120,000 distinct CDR3 sequences, less than 75% seen once. The tissue used was unsorted bulk material of 20-30 mg. RNA and DNA were co-extracted from it with the AllPrep DNA/RNA mini kit. Resecting the tumor surgically was how the patients' primary liver carcinoma was treated.

The sequencing sample was made of tumor-adjacent normal liver tissue. V gene TRBV6-1 combines with J gene TRBJ2-7; 7 bases map to TRBD1. This TCR was sampled from a woman in her fifties or sixties with primary liver carcinoma and hepatitis B virus infection. CDR3 in amino acids: CASSPRTGWEQYF. In DNA form, the CDR3 reads TGTGCCAGCAGTCCCCGGACAGGATGGGAGCAGTACTTC.